Below are 23 T cell receptor beta chains sequenced from a single sample in a study of cytomegalovirus exposure and HLA in healthy donors. Libraries were prepared by immunoSEQ multiplex PCR; TCRdb keeps only in-frame clonotypes and omits some of them. Here the sample spans 150,000 or so clones, about 88% being singletons. Sequenced input: PBMCs. The receptors were gathered from a woman aged 18-29 years in good health and CMV-seronegative.

The chain is built from TRBV7-9 and TRBJ1-1; 7 positions agree with TRBD1. V gave up 5 bases and J gave up 6 bases; unmatched junction bases: 21. Germline assignment: CDR1 SEHNR and CDR2 FQNEAQ (reference sequence). The length of the CDR3 is 18 residues. DNA of the CDR3: TGTGCCAGCAGCCCCACGACAGGGCCGCCGATACCAAATGCTGAAGCTTTCTTT. It specifies CASSPTTGPPIPNAEAFF.

The chain couples TRBV19 to TRBJ2-1; 12 bases align to TRBD2. The CDR3 totals 15 residues. CDR1 LNHDA and CDR2 SQIVND come from the germline V gene (reference sequence). The trim removed 4 bases at V and 5 bases at J, leaving 3 bases unmatched. The CDR3 DNA reads TGTGCCAGTAGTAGCCTAGCGGGGGGGAACAATGAGCAGTTCTTC. Translating gives CASSSLAGGNNEQFF.

The rearrangement joins TRBV25-1 to TRBJ2-2; 12 bases are shared with TRBD2. CDR1 is MGHDK, CDR2 SYGVNS, per germline. The CDR3 has 16 residues. V lost 8 bases to trimming and J lost 0 bases; unmatched junction nucleotides: 4. CDR3 DNA sequence: TGTGCCAGCGCTAGCGGGGGGGCGTCGAACACCGGGGAGCTGTTTTTT. It translates to CASASGGASNTGELFF.

V is TRBV9 and J is TRBJ1-6; 7 bases map to TRBD1. The germline CDR1 and CDR2 sequences are SGDLS and YYNGEE. The CDR3 covers 16 residues. With 4 bases clipped from V and 7 bases from J, the junction kept 11 bases outside the gene matches. CDR3 loop: CASSPHHRGRNSPLHF. Here the CDR3 DNA reads TGTGCCAGCAGCCCGCACCACAGGGGACGGAATTCACCCCTCCACTTT.

J is TRBJ1-4 and V is TRBV21-1; the table names TRBD1, a call not compared with the DNA. TRBV21-1 represents a pseudogene. The CDR3 runs 16 residues. Here the CDR3 DNA reads TGTGCCAGCAGCAGCCGAACAGGGTATCCTAATGAAAAACTGTTTTTT. Its translation: CASSSRTGYPNEKLFF.

The chain combines TRBV5-1 with TRBJ1-2; 7 bases align to TRBD1. CDR3 size: 15 residues. Unmatched junction bases numbered 12, after V lost 5 bases and J lost 5 bases. Germline V gives CDR1 SGHRS, CDR2 YFSETQ. The CDR3 reads CASSYAPGQAYGYTF. Here the CDR3 DNA reads TGCGCCAGCAGTTATGCTCCCGGACAGGCTTATGGCTACACCTTC.

The chain joins TRBV18 to TRBJ2-7; a weak D match, TRBD1 (5 bases). This CDR3 region has 12 residues. V lost 5 bases and J 5 bases, leaving 10 bases between the germline ends. Per the germline V gene, CDR1 is KGHSH and CDR2 is LQKENI. This CDR3 is CASSFRVDEQYF. DNA of the CDR3: TGTGCCAGCTCATTCAGGGTGGACGAGCAGTACTTC.

The chain uses TRBV9 and TRBJ2-5; possible D gene TRBD1, 6 bases. V shed 3 bases and J shed 5 bases, with 17 bases lying between them. This CDR3 has 15 residues. CDR1 SGDLS and CDR2 YYNGEE come from the germline V gene. CDR3 sequence: CASSATGISWETQYF. As DNA, the CDR3 is TGTGCCAGCAGCGCAACAGGGATAAGTTGGGAGACCCAGTACTTC.

This chain joins TRBV18 and TRBJ1-1; 9 positions agree with TRBD1. CDR3 length: 13 residues. V trimming: 4 bases; J trimming: 9 bases; junction bases outside the gene matches: 6. Germline V gene sequence: CDR1 KGHSH, CDR2 LQKENI. CDR3 protein: CASSLGQGEKAFF. The CDR3 DNA is TGTGCCAGCTCACTGGGACAGGGAGAAAAAGCTTTCTTT.

This chain joins TRBV18 and TRBJ2-2, with 7 bases fitting TRBD1. V was clipped by 2 bases and J by 4 bases; unmatched bases: 4. Per germline, CDR1 KGHSH and CDR2 LQKENI. The CDR3 loop spans 15 amino acids. CDR3 coding DNA: TGTGCCAGCTCACCAAAGGGGGCGCCCACCGGGGAGCTGTTTTTT. It translates to CASSPKGAPTGELFF.

This clone has a single count. The V gene is TRBV9, the J gene TRBJ2-2; no clear D gene. CDR1 SGDLS and CDR2 YYNGEE come from the germline V gene. The CDR3 spans 15 residues. The V gene lost 0 bases and the J gene lost 2 bases, with 8 bases spanning the gap. The chain's CDR3 is CASSVVLANTGELFF. CDR3 bases: TGTGCCAGCAGCGTAGTGTTAGCTAACACCGGGGAGCTGTTTTTT.

V usage is TRBV2 and J usage is TRBJ2-2, with 7 bases aligning to TRBD2. CDR1 SNHLY and CDR2 FYNNEI come from the germline V gene. This CDR3 contains 15 residues. After removal of 6 bases from V and 1 base from J, the junction contained 5 bases not matched to a gene. CDR3 nucleotide sequence: TGTGCCAGCAGCCGGGGGAGGGTGAACACCGGGGAGCTGTTTTTT. It codes for CASSRGRVNTGELFF. Full variable domain (missing parts from reference TRBV2 and TRBJ2-2): EPEVTQTPSHQVTQMGQEVILRCVPISNHLYFYWYRQILGQKVEFLVSFYNNEISEKSEIFDDQFSVERPDGSNFTLKIRSTKLEDSAMYFCASSRGRVNTGELFFGEGSRLTVL.

This rearrangement joins TRBV6-1 to TRBJ1-5; D gene ambiguous. The CDR3 contains 16 residues. Germline V gene sequence: CDR1 MNHNS, CDR2 SASEGT. V was clipped by 5 bases and J by 0 bases, with 14 bases between them. The CDR3 nucleotides read TGTGCCAGCAGTCAAGATCTGGGCTCTAGCAATCAGCCCCAGCATTTT. It translates to CASSQDLGSSNQPQHF.

This clone has only a few counts. This chain links TRBV16 with TRBJ1-6; D call uncertain. The CDR3 is 17 amino acids. The V gene's germline CDR1 is KGHSY and CDR2 FQNENV. The V end lost 3 bases, the J end lost 8 bases, and 20 bases lay between the germline ends. CDR3 amino acids: CASSHRSSGITDSPLHF. CDR3 DNA sequence: TGTGCCAGCAGCCATCGCTCGTCCGGGATAACCGATTCACCCCTCCACTTT.

The chain recombines TRBV6-8 with TRBJ1-5; tentative D call: TRBD1 (6 bases). Trimming pared 5 bases from V and 0 bases from J, leaving 11 bases between. The CDR3 extends over 15 amino acids. The germline CDR1 and CDR2 sequences are MNHGY and SAAAGT. This CDR3 reads CASSIPDSSNQPQHF. CDR3 nucleotide sequence: TGTGCCAGCAGTATACCGGACAGTAGCAATCAGCCCCAGCATTTT.

The chain links TRBV14 to TRBJ1-1, with D unresolved. V was shortened by 2 bases and J by 4 bases, with 8 bases between the two germline ends. The CDR3 extends over 13 amino acids. Germline values: CDR1 SGHDN, CDR2 FVKESK. The CDR3 reads CASSQFRGTEAFF. The CDR3 nucleotides are TGTGCCAGCAGCCAATTTCGGGGCACTGAAGCTTTCTTT.

V gene TRBV7-6 combines with J gene TRBJ1-1, with TRBD1 matching 8 bases. V shed 3 bases, J shed 8 bases, and the junction held 5 bases outside the gene matches. The CDR3 is made up of 13 amino acids. Germline V gene data show CDR1 as SGHVS and CDR2 as FNYEAQ. Written as DNA, the CDR3 is TGTGCCAGCAGCTTCCAAGGGACAGGAGAAGCTTTCTTT. Protein product: CASSFQGTGEAFF.

This chain links TRBV5-1 with TRBJ1-1; D is ambiguous. The V end was cut by 7 bases, the J end by 6 bases, with 13 bases between. Germline CDR1 reads SGHRS; CDR2 reads YFSETQ. CDR3 length: 12 residues. The CDR3 sequence is CASGAFRAEAFF. In DNA form, the CDR3 reads TGCGCCAGCGGTGCTTTTCGGGCTGAAGCTTTCTTT.

This clone was seen once. For the CDR3, the DNA is TGTGCCAGCAGTCTAGAGCGGGGAACCCAAGAGACCCAGTACTTC. Translation gives CASSLERGTQETQYF. The chain has TRBV6-1 and TRBJ2-5, with 7 bases that match TRBD2. CDR3 length: 15 amino acids. V lost 5 bases to trimming and J lost 1 base; unmatched junction nucleotides: 7. The germline gives CDR1 MNHNS, CDR2 SASEGT.

A word on this clone: The junction shows a germline mismatch at one end, possibly a read error. This chain links TRBV7-7 with TRBJ2-5; 7 positions match TRBD1. This CDR3 is built from 14 residues. From germline, CDR1 is SSHAT and CDR2 FNYEAQ (reference sequence). CDR3 amino acids: CASSWGTVQETQYF. As DNA, the CDR3 is TGTGCTAGCAGCTGGGGGACAGTCCAAGAGACCCAGTACTTC.

This sequence joins TRBV5-4 and TRBJ1-1, with D uncertain. Looked up from germline, CDR1 is SGHNT and CDR2 is YYREEE (reference sequence). V shed 4 bases and J shed 3 bases, with 13 bases lying between them. The CDR3 loop spans 14 amino acids. The CDR3 loop is CASSTGGADTEAFF. In DNA, the CDR3 is TGTGCCAGCAGCACGGGTGGCGCGGACACTGAAGCTTTCTTT.

The gene calls are TRBV7-8 and TRBJ2-7, with TRBD2 matching 7 bases. The CDR3 loop spans 17 amino acids. Trimming removed 1 base from V and 0 bases from J; junction bases left unmatched: 9. Looked up from germline, CDR1 is SGHVS and CDR2 is FQNEAQ. In DNA, the CDR3 is TGTGCCAGCAGCTTAGTTGGTCGGGGGGAAAACTCCTACGAGCAGTACTTC. Residues: CASSLVGRGENSYEQYF.

This chain uses TRBV7-9 with TRBJ2-1; a weak D match, TRBD1 (5 bases). The CDR3 loop spans 13 amino acids. Germline-derived CDR1 and CDR2 are SEHNR and FQNEAQ (reference sequence). Trimming removed 5 bases from V and 5 bases from J, with 10 bases in between. The CDR3 region has the DNA TGTGCCAGCAGCCTGGGGCTTGACAATGAGCAGTTCTTC. Its protein product is CASSLGLDNEQFF.